The 22 T cell receptor beta chains in this list originate from one sample, sequenced in a study of T cell responses to AZD1222 COVID-19 vaccine. Clones were read by immunoSEQ multiplex PCR, and TCRdb kept only the in-frame ones, dropping some. The sample contains 50,000 to 75,000 clones, 76% of which appear only once. The sequenced sample was peripheral blood, obtained on day 0 of AZD1222 vaccination. These receptor sequences come from an adult in good health.

The chain is built from TRBV9 and TRBJ2-1; 9 bases are shared with TRBD2. The V and J ends lost 6 bases and 2 bases, in that order; junction bases with no gene match: 6. CDR3 size: 15 residues. Germline assignment: CDR1 SGDLS and CDR2 YYNGEE. As DNA, the CDR3 is TGTGCCAGCAATCTAGCGGGGACCACCTACAATGAGCAGTTCTTC. It specifies CASNLAGTTYNEQFF.

This chain joins TRBV11-2 and TRBJ2-6; TRBD1 matches 7 bases. The CDR3 contains 18 residues. The V and J ends lost 1 base and 2 bases, in that order; junction bases with no gene match: 8. Looked up from germline, CDR1 is SGHAT and CDR2 is FQNNGV. The CDR3 nucleotides are TGTGCCAGCAGCTTAGGGGGTAGGGGGCGCACTGGGGCCAACGTCCTGACTTTC. It encodes CASSLGGRGRTGANVLTF.

The rearrangement uses TRBV15 and TRBJ1-3, with 7 bases matching TRBD1. The CDR3 consists of 15 residues. The germline CDR1 and CDR2 sequences are LNHNV and YYDKDF (reference sequence). With V trimmed by 1 base and J by 1 base, 1 base remained unmatched. The DNA of the CDR3 is TGTGCCACCAGCAGAGGACAGGGATCTGGAAACACCATATATTTT. Protein sequence: CATSRGQGSGNTIYF.

The rearrangement uses TRBV24-1 and TRBJ2-7; no clear D gene. There are 12 residues in the CDR3. The V end was cut by 5 bases, the J end by 1 base, with 5 bases between. Per the germline V gene, CDR1 is KGHDR and CDR2 is SFDVKD. The CDR3 sequence: CATSAGSYEQYF. The CDR3 region has the DNA TGTGCCACCAGTGCTGGGTCCTACGAGCAGTACTTC.

The V and J genes are TRBV15 and TRBJ2-1, with D unresolved. V was shortened by 3 bases and J by 8 bases, with 20 bases between the two germline ends. Germline CDR1 LNHNV, CDR2 YYDKDF (reference sequence). The CDR3 sequence is 16 residues long. In DNA form, the CDR3 reads TGTGCCACCAGCAGGGGTGTACAAGGACGCGGCGATGAGCAGTTCTTC. This gives the protein CATSRGVQGRGDEQFF.

The V call is TRBV29-1, the J call TRBJ1-1; possibly TRBD1 for D (5 bases). CDR1 is SQVTM, CDR2 ANQGSEA, per germline. V was clipped by 4 bases and J by 8 bases, with 14 bases between them. The CDR3 length is 12 residues. CDR3 DNA sequence: TGCAGCGTTGGTGTGCGGGGGAACGAAGCTTTCTTT. It encodes CSVGVRGNEAFF.

The chain employs TRBV5-1 and TRBJ1-1; maybe TRBD1 (5 bases). Germline V gene sequence: CDR1 SGHRS, CDR2 YFSETQ. The length of the CDR3 is 14 residues. V was shortened by 6 bases and J by 1 base, with 13 bases between the two germline ends. CDR3 protein: CASTGSGTNTEAFF. The CDR3 DNA sequence: TGCGCCAGCACTGGTTCCGGGACGAACACTGAAGCTTTCTTT.

The chain couples TRBV28 to TRBJ1-4; 10 positions agree with TRBD1. V trimming: 6 bases; J trimming: 6 bases; junction bases outside the gene matches: 10. CDR1 and CDR2 (germline): MDHEN, SYDVKM. This CDR3 comprises 16 residues. Here the CDR3 DNA reads TGTGCCAGCAGCTCCCGGGACAGGGGTTGGTATGAAAAACTGTTTTTT. Translating gives CASSSRDRGWYEKLFF.

The chain couples TRBV2 to TRBJ2-3; D is undetermined. Germline CDR1 reads SNHLY; CDR2 reads FYNNEI. The CDR3 totals 14 residues. The germline V and J ends were trimmed by 6 bases and 0 bases, with 10 bases remaining between them. This chain's CDR3 is CASRRIDSTDTQYF. Here the CDR3 DNA reads TGTGCCAGCAGGAGAATTGACAGCACAGATACGCAGTATTTT.

The rearrangement uses TRBV2 and TRBJ1-6, with 10 bases aligning to TRBD1. Germline trimming cut 3 bases from V and 7 bases from J; bases unmatched to any gene: 9. In germline, CDR1 is SNHLY, CDR2 FYNNEI. The CDR3 is 17 amino acids. The CDR3 protein is CASSEFGTGARNSPLHF. CDR3 sequence (DNA): TGTGCCAGCAGTGAGTTCGGGACAGGGGCCCGAAATTCACCCCTCCACTTT.

The chain combines TRBV6-2 or TRBV6-3 with TRBJ2-3; 8 nucleotides agree with TRBD1. The J segment lost 4 bases and the V segment lost 8 bases, leaving 11 bases of the junction unmatched. The CDR3 covers 15 residues. Per germline, CDR1 MNHEY and CDR2 SVGEGT. CDR3 coding DNA: TGTGCCAGCGGCCTACAGGGGGGTTATCCAGATACGCAGTATTTT. Amino acids: CASGLQGGYPDTQYF.

The chain combines TRBV6-6 with TRBJ2-7, with 10 bases fitting TRBD1. Trimming took 6 bases from V and 5 from J; bases not matched to a gene: 7. CDR1 and CDR2 (germline): MNHNY, SVGAGI (reference sequence). The CDR3 has 14 amino acids. The CDR3 loop is CASRPGQGFNEQYF. Written as DNA, the CDR3 is TGTGCCAGCAGACCGGGACAGGGGTTCAACGAGCAGTACTTC.

The V gene is TRBV7-2, the J gene TRBJ2-7; 7 bases agree with TRBD2. V dropped 5 bases and J dropped 3; count of bases not matched to a gene: 4. The germline V gene has CDR1 SGHTA and CDR2 FQGNSA. The CDR3 loop spans 13 amino acids. The CDR3 region has the DNA TGTGCCAGCAGCCCCGGGGGGTACTACGAGCAGTACTTC. Translation: CASSPGGYYEQYF.

CDR3 sequence: CASSPSEYNEQFF. Written as DNA, the CDR3 is TGTGCCAGCAGCCCCTCAGAGTACAATGAGCAGTTCTTC. The chain has TRBV3-1 (or the pseudogene TRBV3-2) and TRBJ2-1, with D unresolved. The V and J ends lost 4 bases and 4 bases respectively, with 8 bases between them. Germline V CDR1 and CDR2: LGHDT, YNNKEL (reference sequence). The CDR3 length is 13 residues.

The CDR3 sequence: CASHSSYSYNEQFF. The CDR3 coding sequence is TGTGCCAGCCACTCCAGCTATTCCTACAATGAGCAGTTCTTC. The chain joins TRBV27 to TRBJ2-1; D not certain. The germline V gene encodes CDR1 MNHEY and CDR2 SMNVEV (reference sequence). The V and J ends lost 8 bases and 1 base respectively, with 12 bases between them. The CDR3 has 14 amino acids.

This chain uses TRBV10-3 with TRBJ1-3; D is uncertain. The CDR3 extends over 15 amino acids. CDR1 is ENHRY, CDR2 SYGVKD, per germline. Trimming removed 0 bases at V and 1 base at J, with 7 bases between. CDR3 DNA sequence: TGTGCCATCAGTGAGTCTGTAGGGTCTGGAAACACCATATATTTT. It is translated as CAISESVGSGNTIYF.

This sequence joins TRBV7-9 and TRBJ2-7; possible D gene TRBD2, 6 bases. The CDR3 loop spans 12 amino acids. The germline CDR1 and CDR2 sequences are SEHNR and FQNEAQ (reference sequence). The ends were cut back, 7 bases at V and 2 bases at J, with 9 bases in the middle. The CDR3 protein is CASMGGTYEQYF. CDR3 DNA sequence: TGTGCCAGCATGGGGGGTACCTACGAGCAGTACTTC.

V is TRBV5-6 and J is TRBJ1-1; D might be TRBD1 (6 bases). The CDR3 runs to 16 residues. Trimming pared 4 bases from V and 0 bases from J, leaving 16 bases between. Germline V lookup: CDR1 SGHDT, CDR2 YYEEEE. The CDR3: CASSNTGIFMNTEAFF. The CDR3, as DNA: TGTGCCAGCAGCAATACAGGGATCTTTATGAACACTGAAGCTTTCTTT.

V and J are TRBV2 and TRBJ2-2; D tentatively reads TRBD1 or TRBD2 (6 bases each). This CDR3 contains 14 residues. Trimming shortened V by 6 bases and J by 4 bases, and 12 bases separated the two germline ends. Germline CDR1 is SNHLY and CDR2 is FYNNEI. CDR3 DNA: TGTGCCAGCAGGAGGGGGGAGGCCACCGGGGAGCTGTTTTTT. Encoded protein: CASRRGEATGELFF.

The chain has TRBV6-6 and TRBJ2-1; no reliable D call. Trimming pared 7 bases from V and 4 bases from J, leaving 11 bases between. CDR1 MNHNY and CDR2 SVGAGI come from the germline V gene (reference sequence). This CDR3 is built from 13 residues. CDR3 nucleotide sequence: TGTGCCAGCACCCCGGTTCCGTACAATGAGCAGTTCTTC. Encoded protein: CASTPVPYNEQFF.

The rearrangement links TRBV7-2 to TRBJ1-1; no definite D call. Germline CDR1 SGHTA, CDR2 FQGNSA. CDR3 length equals 11 residues. V lost 2 bases and J 3 bases, leaving 1 base between the germline ends. CDR3 region: CASSLYTEAFF. CDR3 nucleotide sequence: TGTGCCAGCAGCTTATACACTGAAGCTTTCTTT.

The genes are TRBV5-6 and TRBJ2-7; D unclear. This CDR3 has 14 residues. Germline lookup yields CDR1 SGHDT and CDR2 YYEEEE. V shed 0 bases and J shed 0 bases, with 7 bases lying between them. The CDR3 loop is CASSLEWGSYEQYF. CDR3 in DNA: TGTGCCAGCAGCTTGGAGTGGGGCTCCTACGAGCAGTACTTC. Together with reference TRBV5-6 and TRBJ2-7, the CDR3 gives the full variable domain: DAGVTQSPTHLIKTRGQQVTLRCSPKSGHDTVSWYQQALGQGPQFIFQYYEEEERQRGNFPDRFSGHQFPNYSSELNVNALLLGDSALYLCASSLEWGSYEQYFGPGTRLTVT.